What follows are 28 T cell receptor beta chains derived from one specimen sequenced in a study of cytomegalovirus exposure and HLA in healthy donors. 60 Vbeta and 13 Jbeta primers were used in PCR. The data were produced by immunoSEQ multiplex PCR, yet TCRdb's version contains in-frame clones alone and is incomplete. The data hold 110,000 to 150,000 clones, with around 85% observed a single time. Sequenced sample: PBMCs. The receptors here all came from a woman aged 45-59 years in good health and CMV-seropositive.

This clone was seen more than once but under ten times. The rearrangement links TRBV2 to TRBJ2-7, with D tentatively TRBD2 (6 bases). CDR1 is SNHLY and CDR2 is FYNNEI in the germline V gene. V lost 4 bases and J lost 5, with 15 bases in between. The CDR3 is 14 amino acids. The DNA for the CDR3 is TGTGCCAGCAGTGGGGACTCAGCACGGCACGAGCAGTACTTC. Amino acid sequence: CASSGDSARHEQYF.

This chain links TRBV27 with TRBJ1-2; the D is unclear. Germline CDR1 is MNHEY and CDR2 is SMNVEV (reference sequence). The CDR3 is 14 residues long. The ends were cut back, 3 bases at V and 9 bases at J, with 17 bases in the middle. DNA for the CDR3: TGTGCCAGCAGTTTTGTCCCTCCCGGGAAGAGCTACACCTTC. This translates into CASSFVPPGKSYTF.

The CDR3 reads CASSPRTGGELFF. DNA of the CDR3: TGTGCCAGCAGCCCCCGTACAGGCGGGGAGCTGTTTTTT. V is TRBV7-3 and J is TRBJ2-2; perhaps TRBD1 as D (5 bases). V was cut by 5 bases and J by 7 bases, with 11 bases left in between. There are 13 residues in the CDR3. Per the germline V gene, CDR1 is SGHTA and CDR2 is FQGTGA.

The DNA for the CDR3 is TGTGCCACCCGAGAGGGGGGGGCCCCCGGGGAGCTGTTTTTT. Its protein is CATREGGAPGELFF. This chain uses TRBV9 with TRBJ2-2; perhaps TRBD2 as D (7 bases). In germline, CDR1 is SGDLS, CDR2 YYNGEE. Trimming cost V 9 bases and J 6 bases, with 18 bases left between them. The CDR3 runs 14 residues.

The chain carries TRBV6-5 and TRBJ2-2; tentative D call: TRBD2 (7 bases). V gave up 5 bases and J gave up 6 bases, with 16 bases separating them. CDR1 MNHEY and CDR2 SVGAGI come from the germline V gene. This CDR3 has 15 residues. CDR3 region: CASSKRGGGAGELFF. CDR3 DNA: TGTGCCAGCAGTAAAAGGGGAGGGGGTGCCGGGGAGCTGTTTTTT.

The chain links TRBV30 to TRBJ1-4; 11 nucleotides align to TRBD1. The ends lost 3 bases at V and 7 bases at J; junction bases unmatched: 16. This CDR3 is built from 18 residues. Germline V gives CDR1 GTSNPN, CDR2 SVGIG (reference sequence). In nucleotides, the CDR3 is TGTGCCTGGAGCCAAAGGACAGGGGGCGATCCGGAGACTGAAAAACTGTTTTTT. It codes for CAWSQRTGGDPETEKLFF.

Here the CDR3 DNA reads TGTGCCAGCAGCGGGACCGGGACACCCTACGAGCAGTACTTC. Amino acids: CASSGTGTPYEQYF. This sequence joins TRBV7-9 and TRBJ2-7; perhaps TRBD1 as D (6 bases). Trimming took 5 bases from V and 2 from J, leaving 13 bases between them. The CDR3 loop spans 14 amino acids. The germline V gene encodes CDR1 SEHNR and CDR2 FQNEAQ (reference sequence).

J is TRBJ1-4 and V is TRBV6-1; possibly TRBD1 for D (6 bases). The CDR3 loop spans 15 amino acids. V was pared by 2 bases and J by 5 bases, with 12 bases between. Germline V gene data show CDR1 as MNHNS and CDR2 as SASEGT. CDR3 in amino acids: CASSERDIRNEKLFF. DNA for the CDR3: TGTGCCAGCAGTGAACGGGACATTCGAAATGAAAAACTGTTTTTT.

The rearrangement uses TRBV2 and TRBJ2-1; a weak D match, TRBD1 (6 bases). The germline V and J ends were trimmed by 6 bases and 8 bases, with 11 bases remaining between them. CDR1 is SNHLY, CDR2 FYNNEI, per germline. This CDR3 has 12 amino acids. CDR3 sequence (DNA): TGTGCCAGCAGGGACAGTGTGGATGAGCAGTTCTTC. Protein: CASRDSVDEQFF.

This sequence joins TRBV11-3 and TRBJ2-3; no clear D gene. The CDR3 has 11 amino acids. Deletions cut 8 bases from V and 0 bases from J, with 3 bases between. CDR1 SGHNT and CDR2 YENEEA come from the germline V gene. CDR3 coding DNA: TGTGCCAGCTCAAGCACAGATACGCAGTATTTT. It yields the protein CASSSTDTQYF. The full variable domain, in which reference TRBV11-3 and TRBJ2-3 provide the parts outside the CDR3, is EAGVVQSPRYKIIEKKQPVAFWCNPISGHNTLYWYLQNLGQGPELLIRYENEEAVDDSQLPKDRFSAERLKGVDSTLKIQPAELGDSAVYLCASSSTDTQYFGPGTRLTVL.

V is TRBV5-1 and J is TRBJ2-1; D call uncertain. Germline V gene sequence: CDR1 SGHRS, CDR2 YFSETQ. This CDR3 spans 15 amino acids. Trimming shortened V by 0 bases and J by 2 bases, and 9 bases separated the two germline ends. The CDR3 DNA sequence: TGCGCCAGCAGCTTGGCGAGCGCAACCTACAATGAGCAGTTCTTC. As protein: CASSLASATYNEQFF.

The chain carries TRBV4-3 and TRBJ2-1, with 11 bases aligning to TRBD1. V was pared by 0 bases and J by 8 bases, with 6 bases of the junction left unmatched. Germline lookup yields CDR1 LGHNA and CDR2 YSLEER. The CDR3 length is 16 residues. CDR3 in amino acids: CASSQDGTGGWDEQFF. The CDR3 nucleotides read TGCGCCAGCAGCCAAGACGGGACAGGGGGTTGGGATGAGCAGTTCTTC.

In this sample, this clone turned up a few times. The chain uses TRBV11-2 and TRBJ1-6; maybe TRBD1 (5 bases). V was pared by 1 base and J by 10 bases, with 26 bases between. Germline assignment: CDR1 SGHAT and CDR2 FQNNGV. There are 19 residues in the CDR3. CDR3 residues: CASSLAYQVVRARGSPLHF. As DNA, the CDR3 is TGTGCCAGCAGCTTAGCCTATCAAGTTGTAAGGGCCCGGGGGTCACCCCTCCACTTT.

The chain has TRBV7-9 and TRBJ1-1, with D possibly being TRBD1 (5 bases). This CDR3 comprises 14 residues. CDR1 is SEHNR and CDR2 is FQNEAQ in the germline V gene (reference sequence). V was cut by 1 base and J by 5 bases, with 11 bases left in between. The CDR3 reads CASSLDQGATEAFF. In DNA form, the CDR3 reads TGTGCCAGCAGCTTAGATCAAGGGGCTACTGAAGCTTTCTTT.

V gene TRBV11-2 combines with J gene TRBJ2-5; possible D gene TRBD1, 6 bases. V was cut by 5 bases and J by 4 bases, with 17 bases left in between. The germline CDR1 and CDR2 sequences are SGHAT and FQNNGV. This CDR3 region has 15 residues. The CDR3 loop is CASSLNRATGETQYF. The CDR3 DNA reads TGTGCCAGCAGCCTTAACAGGGCCACGGGAGAGACCCAGTACTTC.

The chain joins TRBV7-2 to TRBJ2-7, with D possibly TRBD2 on 6 matching bases. Germline CDR1 reads SGHTA; CDR2 reads FQGNSA. V lost 3 bases to trimming and J lost 7 bases, with 13 bases between them. The CDR3 runs 13 residues. The CDR3, as DNA: TGTGCCAGCAGCTTGGATTGGGGGGAAGAGCAGTACTTC. Translation gives CASSLDWGEEQYF.

The CDR3 sequence is CASSLGISQETQYF. The CDR3 region has the DNA TGTGCCAGCAGCTTAGGAATCAGCCAAGAGACCCAGTACTTC. The rearrangement links TRBV7-2 to TRBJ2-5, with D unclear. The CDR3 totals 14 residues. The V gene's germline CDR1 is SGHTA and CDR2 FQGNSA. V dropped 1 base and J dropped 1 base, with 7 bases sitting between them.

This chain connects TRBV5-1 to TRBJ2-7; the match to TRBD2 covers 11 bases. The CDR3 contains 17 residues. Germline values: CDR1 SGHRS, CDR2 YFSETQ. J was trimmed by 0 bases and V by 0 bases; bases with no gene match: 5. CDR3 in DNA: TGCGCCAGCAGCTTGGCCAGGCTAGCGGGGGGCTCCTACGAGCAGTACTTC. It yields the protein CASSLARLAGGSYEQYF. The full variable domain, with the rest looked up from reference TRBV5-1 and TRBJ2-7, is KAGVTQTPRYLIKTRGQQVTLSCSPISGHRSVSWYQQTPGQGLQFLFEYFSETQRNKGNFPGRFSGRQFSNSRSEMNVSTLELGDSALYLCASSLARLAGGSYEQYFGPGTRLTVT.

The chain couples TRBV7-9 to TRBJ2-1; perhaps TRBD2 as D (6 bases). V gave up 5 bases and J gave up 0 bases, with 11 bases separating them. This CDR3 spans 15 amino acids. Germline V gene data show CDR1 as SEHNR and CDR2 as FQNEAQ (reference sequence). CDR3 DNA sequence: TGTGCCAGCAGCCAGGGCGGGGCCTCCTACAATGAGCAGTTCTTC. Amino acid sequence: CASSQGGASYNEQFF.

The chain carries TRBV21-1 and TRBJ2-1; the DNA was not compared with TRBD2, the D call given in the table. TRBV21-1 is a pseudogene segment. CDR3 length: 13 amino acids. The CDR3 loop is CASSELHYNEQFF. As DNA, the CDR3 is TGTGCCAGCAGCGAACTGCATTACAATGAGCAGTTCTTC.

The count of this clone is one. Here the CDR3 DNA reads TGTGCCACCACGGTGGAGGTTTATGGCTACACCTTC. It yields the protein CATTVEVYGYTF. This chain joins TRBV28 and TRBJ1-2; unclear D gene. V lost 10 bases and J 5 bases, leaving 14 bases between the germline ends. In germline, CDR1 is MDHEN, CDR2 SYDVKM. The length of the CDR3 is 12 residues.

This chain connects TRBV5-6 to TRBJ1-5; 7 bases are shared with TRBD1. CDR1 and CDR2 (germline): SGHDT, YYEEEE. V shed 4 bases and J 1 base; nucleotides not matched to a gene: 2. The CDR3 length is 14 residues. The CDR3 protein is CASSQTGSNQPQHF. DNA of the CDR3: TGTGCCAGCAGCCAGACAGGGAGCAATCAGCCCCAGCATTTT.

The rearrangement uses TRBV5-1 and TRBJ1-2, with TRBD1 identical over 7 bases. V dropped 4 bases and J dropped 3; count of bases not matched to a gene: 3. Germline values: CDR1 SGHRS, CDR2 YFSETQ. The CDR3 totals 13 residues. In DNA, the CDR3 is TGCGCCAGCAGCCCAACAGGGGACTATGGCTACACCTTC. Residues: CASSPTGDYGYTF.

The chain couples TRBV5-1 to TRBJ2-2; TRBD1 matches 9 bases. Germline assignment: CDR1 SGHRS and CDR2 YFSETQ. The CDR3 is 16 amino acids. V lost 3 bases and J lost 6; bases outside the gene matches: 9. CDR3 in DNA: TGCGCCAGCAGCTGGACGGGGACAGGGAGTTCCGGGGAGCTGTTTTTT. Encoded protein: CASSWTGTGSSGELFF.

The chain has TRBV7-2 and TRBJ2-7; TRBD2 matches at 12 bases. With 6 bases clipped from V and 5 bases from J, the junction kept 8 bases outside the gene matches. This CDR3 is 15 amino acids long. Looked up from germline, CDR1 is SGHTA and CDR2 is FQGNSA. This CDR3 is CASSLLAGGGNEQYF. In DNA, the CDR3 is TGTGCCAGCAGTTTACTAGCGGGGGGCGGGAACGAGCAGTACTTC.

This clone was seen only a few times. The chain recombines TRBV6-4 with TRBJ2-2, with D tentatively TRBD2 (7 bases). Per germline, CDR1 MRHNA and CDR2 SNTAGT. The CDR3 consists of 19 residues. The V end lost 0 bases, the J end lost 3 bases, and 20 bases lay between the germline ends. CDR3: CASSDSIRGGLTHTGELFF. CDR3 sequence (DNA): TGTGCCAGCAGTGACTCGATAAGGGGGGGCCTTACCCACACCGGGGAGCTGTTTTTT.

V and J are TRBV4-3 and TRBJ2-5; TRBD2 matches at 8 bases. This CDR3 is built from 16 residues. Per germline, CDR1 LGHNA and CDR2 YSLEER. Trimming took 2 bases from V and 4 from J; bases not matched to a gene: 9. CDR3 loop: CASSQTVGGGGETQYF. The CDR3 DNA reads TGCGCCAGCAGCCAAACGGTCGGGGGGGGCGGAGAGACCCAGTACTTC.

This chain uses TRBV30 with TRBJ1-1, with a possible D match to TRBD1 (6 bases). V was cut by 3 bases and J by 8 bases, with 16 bases left in between. In germline, CDR1 is GTSNPN, CDR2 SVGIG (reference sequence). The CDR3 totals 13 residues. Written as DNA, the CDR3 is TGTGCCTGGAGGCCCCCCCAGGGGAAGGAAGCTTTCTTT. Its translation is CAWRPPQGKEAFF.